These T cell receptor beta chains were read from a single sample in a study of T cells in tumors after PD-1 blockade. TCRdb keeps only in-frame clones here, not all; method: immunoSEQ multiplex PCR. The data show almost 35,000 clones, 73% seen once. The starting material was PBMCs, obtained after anti-PD-1 treatment. These receptors originate from a human donor with basal cell carcinoma. The CDR3 runs from the conserved cysteine through the conserved F or W. The D gene is left open where the match is weak. For some rows the clone size is stated as once, few or many, or as a class when expanded; others skip it.

CDR3nt	CDR3aa	d_gene	abundance	v_gene	j_gene
TGTGCCAGCAGCTTAAGGACAGTTGAGCAGTACTTC	CASSLRTVEQYF	NA	NA	TRBV7-3	TRBJ2-7
TGTGCCAGCAGCTTAGAAGGACCGGGCAGGGGGCGGACCGGGGAGCTGTTTTTT	CASSLEGPGRGRTGELFF	TRBD1	NA	TRBV11-2	TRBJ2-2
TGTGCCAGCAGCCTAGGGACTTTGAACACTGAAGCTTTCTTT	CASSLGTLNTEAFF	NA	NA	TRBV3-1/TRBV3-2	TRBJ1-1
TGTGCCAGCAGCCCAAGTAGGACAGGCTTTGGAAACACCATATATTTT	CASSPSRTGFGNTIYF	TRBD1	NA	TRBV7-2	TRBJ1-3
TGTGCCAGCAGTTACGATCTTGGGGGCCGAACTGAAGCTTTCTTT	CASSYDLGGRTEAFF	NA	NA	TRBV6-5	TRBJ1-1
TGCGCCAGCAGCCAAGACGTTTTTGGCGGGGGCTCCTTGGATGAGCAGTTCTTC	CASSQDVFGGGSLDEQFF	NA	NA	TRBV4-3	TRBJ2-1
TGCGCCAGCTCCCTAGGGGGCGATGGAGATACGCAGTATTTT	CASSLGGDGDTQYF	TRBD1	NA	TRBV5-1	TRBJ2-3
TGTGCCAGCTCACCATTGACAGAAGAGACCCAGTACTTC	CASSPLTEETQYF	NA	NA	TRBV18	TRBJ2-5
TGTGCCAGCAGCTTAATGGGGGGGCGCGGCACAGATACGCAGTATTTT	CASSLMGGRGTDTQYF	NA	NA	TRBV7-3	TRBJ2-3
TGTGCCAGTAGCCTGGACCGTAGCAATTCACCCCTCCACTTT	CASSLDRSNSPLHF	NA	few	TRBV19	TRBJ1-6
TGTGCCAGCAGCCAGGGCAGATATAATTCACCCCTCCACTTT	CASSQGRYNSPLHF	NA	NA	TRBV14	TRBJ1-6
TGCGCCAGCAGGACAAGGGGGCAGTATGGCTACACCTTC	CASRTRGQYGYTF	TRBD1	few	TRBV10-1	TRBJ1-2
TGTGCCAGTAGTGCGAAGGGGGCGCGGAGCTACGAGCAGTACTTC	CASSAKGARSYEQYF	TRBD1	NA	TRBV19	TRBJ2-7
TGTGCCAGCAGCTTAGTAGGTCCTGGGGGGGTAAAAGATGAGCAGTTCTTC	CASSLVGPGGVKDEQFF	TRBD2	NA	TRBV7-2	TRBJ2-1